This T cell receptor (beta chain) was identified during a study of Ad26.COV2.S vaccination and SARS-CoV-2 variants. Findings and limits, study-wide: Placebo recipients and vaccine recipients were similar in non-spike TCR breadth. An underestimation of total T cell responses may have resulted from the TCR breadth and depth analyses. Placebo recipients trailed vaccine recipients in spike-specific TCR breadth. Once vaccination had occurred, spike-specific CD8+ and CD4+ T cell responses reportedly showed substantial breadth.

The V gene lost 3 bases and the J gene lost 0 bases, with 11 bases spanning the gap. This CDR3 is built from 16 residues. Germline assignment: CDR1 SGHVS and CDR2 FQNEAQ. This clone came up once. The antigen remains undetermined. Sequenced by immunoSEQ multiplex PCR; TCRdb stores in-frame clones only, minus some. Of around 370,000 clones listed, about 90% were seen once; the top ten hold 3.5% to 4.5%. The input for sequencing was peripheral blood, taken after recovery from COVID-19. The sequence was obtained from a human donor who had recovered from COVID-19. The chain couples TRBV7-8 to TRBJ1-4, with D hard to call. As DNA, the CDR3 is TGTGCCAGCAGCTTCTTCCGAGTTGCAACTAATGAAAAACTGTTTTTT. Translation gives CASSFFRVATNEKLFF.